Shown below are 24 T cell receptor beta chains from a single sample sequenced in a study of T-cell memory formation after mild COVID-19. TCRdb fed the 5' RACE reads into MiXCR, producing one record per CDR3 protein. In the table there are hundreds of thousands of distinct CDR3 sequences, more than 20% of which are singletons. Material for sequencing was PBMCs or a T cell subset sorted from them (not recorded which). Source of these receptors: a man younger than 35 who had mild COVID-19 (a few samples of this study predate the infection). Cell type and time point are not known.

This clonotype was recorded a few times. The CDR3 bases are TGTGCCAGCAGTTCCCCAGGACTCATCCAGAACACTGAAGCTTTCTTT. Translated: CASSSPGLIQNTEAFF. The V gene is TRBV28, the J gene TRBJ1-1; the D is unclear. Germline V gene lookup returns CDR1 MDHEN and CDR2 SYDVKM. Trimming took 4 bases from V and 1 from J, leaving 16 bases between them. The CDR3 is 16 amino acids.

This clonotype has at least ten counts. V gene TRBV5-6 combines with J gene TRBJ2-3, with TRBD2 as a possible D gene (5 bases). This CDR3 is built from 15 residues. Trimming took off 2 bases at V and 0 bases at J, with 10 bases between the two ends. Germline values: CDR1 SGHDT, CDR2 YYEEEE. CDR3 loop: CASSLGWTSTDTQYF. The CDR3 DNA sequence: TGTGCCAGCAGCTTAGGCTGGACTAGCACAGATACGCAGTATTTT.

The chain is built from TRBV12-5 and TRBJ2-3; a possible D gene is TRBD2 (7 bases). The CDR3 is 16 residues long. The germline V gene has CDR1 LGHNT and CDR2 FRNRAP. V was pared by 0 bases and J by 6 bases, with 16 bases between. Here the CDR3 reads CASGLVLGGAGDTQYF. The CDR3 nucleotides are TGTGCTAGTGGTTTGGTATTGGGGGGGGCGGGTGATACGCAGTATTTT. Full variable domain (remainder filled in from reference TRBV12-5 and TRBJ2-3): DARVTQTPRHKVTEMGQEVTMRCQPILGHNTVFWYRQTMMQGLELLAYFRNRAPLDDSGMPKDRFSAEMPDATLATLKIQPSEPRDSAVYFCASGLVLGGAGDTQYFGPGTRLTVL.

This clonotype was observed a handful of times. The chain recombines TRBV12-5 with TRBJ2-6, with 7 bases that match TRBD2. With V trimmed by 6 bases and J by 0 bases, 11 bases remained unmatched. The CDR3 length is 18 residues. CDR1 and CDR2 (germline): LGHNT, FRNRAP. CDR3 sequence: CASGGGGGTTSGANVLTF. The CDR3 bases are TGTGCTAGTGGCGGCGGAGGAGGGACTACCTCTGGGGCCAACGTCCTGACTTTC.

V usage is TRBV5-1 and J usage is TRBJ2-5, with TRBD2 identical over 9 bases. J gave up 3 bases and V 6 bases, and 9 bases lay outside the gene matches. Germline CDR1 is SGHRS and CDR2 is YFSETQ. The CDR3 is 15 amino acids. Here the CDR3 DNA reads TGCGCCAGCACCCCAGCGGGGGGTTTGGAAGAGACCCAGTACTTC. Translation gives CASTPAGGLEETQYF.

The J gene is TRBJ1-2, the V gene TRBV7-6; perhaps TRBD1 as D (5 bases). This CDR3 comprises 13 residues. Germline-derived CDR1 and CDR2 are SGHVS and FNYEAQ. The ends were cut back, 5 bases at V and 4 bases at J, with 11 bases in the middle. The CDR3 region has the DNA TGTGCCAGCAGCCCGGGGGGGAGCTATGGCTACACCTTC. Translating gives CASSPGGSYGYTF.

This clonotype was seen only a few times. A junction boundary mismatches the germline segment, possibly from a read error. The rearrangement joins TRBV6-2 or TRBV6-3 to TRBJ1-1; D call uncertain. The CDR3 sequence is 12 residues long. Germline CDR1 and CDR2: MNHEY and SVGEGT. The CDR3 DNA follows: TGTGCCAGCAGTTACTCGAACACCGAAGCTTTCTTT. Amino acids: CASSYSNTEAFF.

The chain uses TRBV28 and TRBJ2-3; TRBD1 might be the D (6 bases). Trimming removed 11 bases from V and 4 bases from J, with 16 bases in between. Germline V gene sequence: CDR1 MDHEN, CDR2 SYDVKM. This CDR3 has 13 residues. The CDR3 sequence is CASLGAVADTQYF. DNA for the CDR3: TGTGCCTCACTGGGGGCGGTTGCAGATACGCAGTATTTT.

This chain connects TRBV20-1 to TRBJ2-5; D not certain. Germline values: CDR1 DFQATT, CDR2 SNEGSKA (reference sequence). Between the trimmed V and J ends, which lost 0 bases and 5 bases, there was a span of 19 bases. CDR3 length equals 16 residues. For the CDR3, the DNA is TGCAGTGCTAGAGATCCCCGCGGCCAGGCCGGGGAGACCCAGTACTTC. It codes for CSARDPRGQAGETQYF.

This clonotype was picked up a small number of times. The genes are TRBV6-4 and TRBJ2-7; maybe TRBD2 (6 bases). V lost 2 bases to trimming and J lost 7 bases, with 9 bases between them. Germline assignment: CDR1 MRHNA and CDR2 SNTAGT. The CDR3 has 12 amino acids. The CDR3 is CASSDMAGEQYF. The CDR3 DNA sequence: TGTGCCAGCAGTGACATGGCGGGGGAGCAGTACTTC.

V usage is TRBV7-8 and J usage is TRBJ2-5; D is possibly TRBD2 (6 bases). CDR3 length equals 18 residues. V lost 1 base to trimming and J lost 4 bases, with 22 bases between them. Germline V CDR1 and CDR2: SGHVS, FQNEAQ. CDR3 sequence reads: CASSLGSPGVPIRETQYF. DNA of the CDR3: TGTGCCAGCAGCTTAGGCAGCCCGGGGGTACCGATAAGAGAGACCCAGTACTTC.

This clonotype was found a few times. The V gene is TRBV7-8, the J gene TRBJ2-7; no clear D gene. The CDR3 has 13 amino acids. CDR1 is SGHVS and CDR2 is FQNEAQ in the germline V gene. Trimming took off 2 bases at V and 4 bases at J, with 9 bases between the two ends. CDR3 coding DNA: TGTGCCAGCAGCTTACTGGCCCCTTACGAGCAGTACGTC. Protein: CASSLLAPYEQYV.

V usage is TRBV7-8 and J usage is TRBJ2-5, with 12 bases fitting TRBD1. V trimming: 5 bases; J trimming: 5 bases; junction bases outside the gene matches: 6. Germline CDR1 SGHVS, CDR2 FQNEAQ. The length of the CDR3 is 15 residues. The CDR3 region has the DNA TGTGCCAGCAGCCGGGGACAGGGGGCTACGGAGACCCAGTACTTC. Its translation: CASSRGQGATETQYF. Full variable domain (remainder filled in from reference TRBV7-8 and TRBJ2-5): GAGVSQSPRYKVAKRGQDVALRCDPISGHVSLFWYQQALGQGPEFLTYFQNEAQLDKSGLPSDRFFAERPEGSVSTLKIQRTQQEDSAVYLCASSRGQGATETQYFGPGTRLLVL.

This clonotype was counted a few times. The chain employs TRBV12-3 or TRBV12-4 and TRBJ1-1, with TRBD1 identical over 9 bases. The trim removed 4 bases at V and 4 bases at J, leaving 13 bases unmatched. This CDR3 is built from 17 residues. CDR3 DNA sequence: TGTGCCAGCAGTTCCCGGGACAGGGCTTCGTGGGGCACTGAAGCTTTCTTT. Its translation is CASSSRDRASWGTEAFF.

This chain uses TRBV12-3 or TRBV12-4 with TRBJ1-1; D unresolved. The length of the CDR3 is 12 residues. V shed 6 bases and J shed 11 bases, with 16 bases lying between them. The CDR3 nucleotides read TGTGCCAGCAGATGGTATCGTGGCACGGCTTTCTTT. Translated, it gives CASRWYRGTAFF.

The rearrangement joins TRBV19 to TRBJ2-2; D is undetermined. V lost 5 bases to trimming and J lost 8 bases, with 12 bases between them. The CDR3 is 13 amino acids. The V gene's germline CDR1 is LNHDA and CDR2 SQIVND (reference sequence). CDR3: CASSGWMTGELFF. The CDR3 DNA sequence: TGTGCCAGTAGTGGATGGATGACGGGGGAGCTGTTTTTT.

The chain combines TRBV5-1 with TRBJ1-1; weak D call: TRBD1 (5 bases). Looked up from germline, CDR1 is SGHRS and CDR2 is YFSETQ. This CDR3 has 16 amino acids. V lost 1 base and J 4 bases, leaving 17 bases between the germline ends. CDR3 in DNA: TGCGCCAGCAGCTTGTCCCTAGCCAGGGCTGGCACTGAAGCTTTCTTT. Its translation is CASSLSLARAGTEAFF.

This clonotype showed up just a few times. This chain joins TRBV12-3 or TRBV12-4 and TRBJ2-7; 7 bases match TRBD1. The CDR3 sequence is 14 residues long. V shed 8 bases, J shed 2 bases, and the junction held 9 bases outside the gene matches. CDR3 protein: CASSSVQGPYEQYF. As DNA, the CDR3 is TGTGCCAGCTCCTCGGTACAGGGGCCCTACGAGCAGTACTTC.

This clonotype was counted a few times. CDR3 amino acids: CASSFSGQPAQYF. In DNA, the CDR3 is TGCGCCAGCAGCTTCTCGGGACAGCCGGCCCAGTACTTC. The chain is built from TRBV5-1 and TRBJ2-5, with 7 bases identical to TRBD1. There are 13 residues in the CDR3. The V and J ends lost 2 bases and 9 bases, in that order; junction bases with no gene match: 7. Germline-derived CDR1 and CDR2 are SGHRS and YFSETQ.

The chain recombines TRBV18 with TRBJ1-1; unclear D gene. This CDR3 region has 12 residues. V lost 5 bases to trimming and J lost 11 bases, with 15 bases between them. CDR1 is KGHSH and CDR2 is LQKENI in the germline V gene. CDR3 residues: CASSKDGARAFF. The DNA of the CDR3 is TGTGCCAGCTCAAAAGACGGCGCTAGGGCTTTCTTT.

The chain employs TRBV28 and TRBJ1-5; D call uncertain. This CDR3 comprises 15 residues. V lost 3 bases and J 0 bases, leaving 9 bases between the germline ends. Germline CDR1 reads MDHEN; CDR2 reads SYDVKM. CDR3 protein: CASSFQDYSNQPQHF. The CDR3 nucleotides are TGTGCCAGCAGTTTTCAGGACTATAGCAATCAGCCCCAGCATTTT.

The V gene is TRBV5-1, the J gene TRBJ1-1; 8 nucleotides agree with TRBD1. V dropped 2 bases and J dropped 7; count of bases not matched to a gene: 7. Germline V gene lookup returns CDR1 SGHRS and CDR2 YFSETQ. The CDR3 contains 14 residues. The chain's CDR3 is CASSFGQGTSEAFF. In DNA, the CDR3 is TGCGCCAGCAGCTTCGGACAGGGAACGAGTGAAGCTTTCTTT.

The V gene is TRBV5-1, the J gene TRBJ2-1; 7 bases are a match to TRBD1. This CDR3 comprises 17 residues. Germline values: CDR1 SGHRS, CDR2 YFSETQ. V was pared by 0 bases and J by 0 bases, with 6 bases of the junction left unmatched. The CDR3: CASSLVGQMSSYNEQFF. CDR3 coding DNA: TGCGCCAGCAGCTTGGTGGGACAGATGAGCTCCTACAATGAGCAGTTCTTC. The full variable domain, rest sourced from reference TRBV5-1 and TRBJ2-1, is KAGVTQTPRYLIKTRGQQVTLSCSPISGHRSVSWYQQTPGQGLQFLFEYFSETQRNKGNFPGRFSGRQFSNSRSEMNVSTLELGDSALYLCASSLVGQMSSYNEQFFGPGTRLTVL.

The rearrangement uses TRBV6-6 and TRBJ1-2; the D gene is possibly TRBD1 (5 bases). Germline V gives CDR1 MNHNY, CDR2 SVGAGI (reference sequence). The CDR3 is 14 residues long. V was cut by 6 bases and J by 4 bases, with 15 bases left in between. Written as DNA, the CDR3 is TGTGCCAGCAGCCTTGGAGACAGCCTCTATGGCTACACCTTC. Residues: CASSLGDSLYGYTF.